This record covers a single TCR beta chain. Survey-level TCR beta sequencing used the immunoSEQ assay. Sequenced by immunoSEQ multiplex PCR; TCRdb stores in-frame clones only, minus some. The table has 60,000 to 85,000 clones, 93% seen once. V shed 10 bases and J 6 bases; nucleotides not matched to a gene: 9. This CDR3 spans 13 amino acids. The receptor was isolated from a man between 40 and 49 years old with rheumatoid arthritis. This chain links TRBV12-3 or TRBV12-4 with TRBJ2-7, with 10 bases fitting TRBD1. Material: PBMCs. CDR3 bases: TGTGCCACCGGCCGGGACAGGGGAAGCGAGCAGTACTTC. This sequence encodes CATGRDRGSEQYF.